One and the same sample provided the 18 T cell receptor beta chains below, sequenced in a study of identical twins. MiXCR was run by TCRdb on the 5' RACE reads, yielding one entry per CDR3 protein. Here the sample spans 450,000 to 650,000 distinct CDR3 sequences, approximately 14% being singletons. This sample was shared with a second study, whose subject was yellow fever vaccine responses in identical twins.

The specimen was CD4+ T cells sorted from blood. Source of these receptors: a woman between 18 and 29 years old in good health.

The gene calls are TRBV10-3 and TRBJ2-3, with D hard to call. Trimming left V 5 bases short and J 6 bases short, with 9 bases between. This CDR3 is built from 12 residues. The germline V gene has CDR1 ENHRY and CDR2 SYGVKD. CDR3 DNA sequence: TGTGCCATCAGTCAGAGTAGCGATACGCAGTATTTT. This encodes CAISQSSDTQYF.

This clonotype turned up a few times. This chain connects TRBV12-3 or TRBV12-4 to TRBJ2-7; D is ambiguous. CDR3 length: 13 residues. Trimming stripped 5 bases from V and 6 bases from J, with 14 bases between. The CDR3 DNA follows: TGTGCCAGCAGTATGTGGGCGGCAGGCGAGCAGTACGTC. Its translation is CASSMWAAGEQYV.

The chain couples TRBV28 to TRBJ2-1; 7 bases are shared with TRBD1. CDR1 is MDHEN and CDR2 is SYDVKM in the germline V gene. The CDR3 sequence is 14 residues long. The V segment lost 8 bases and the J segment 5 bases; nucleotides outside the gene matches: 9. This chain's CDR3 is CASFRGTEHNEQFF. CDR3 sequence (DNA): TGTGCCAGCTTTAGAGGGACAGAGCACAATGAGCAGTTCTTC.

The CDR3 DNA follows: TGCAGTGCTAGAGATCCTGGGACCTCTGTTAATGAGCAGTTCTTC. Protein product: CSARDPGTSVNEQFF. This sequence joins TRBV20-1 and TRBJ2-1, with D possibly being TRBD1 or TRBD2 (5 bases each). The CDR3 runs to 15 residues. The germline gives CDR1 DFQATT, CDR2 SNEGSKA (reference sequence). Between the trimmed V and J ends, which lost 0 bases and 7 bases, there was a span of 16 bases.

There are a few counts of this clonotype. CDR3 sequence (DNA): TGCGCCAGCAGCCGGAGTTATCTAGGACTAGCGGGGACCGGGGAGCTGTTTTTT. This sequence encodes CASSRSYLGLAGTGELFF. The rearrangement uses TRBV4-1 and TRBJ2-2, with TRBD2 identical over 12 bases. The CDR3 consists of 18 residues. The ends lost 4 bases at V and 5 bases at J; junction bases unmatched: 11. Germline lookup yields CDR1 MGHRA and CDR2 YSYEKL.

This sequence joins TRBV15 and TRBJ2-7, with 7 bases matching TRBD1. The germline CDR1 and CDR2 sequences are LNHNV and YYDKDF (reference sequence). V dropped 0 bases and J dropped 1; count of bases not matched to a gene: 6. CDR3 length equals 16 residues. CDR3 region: CATSRDLDRISYEQYF. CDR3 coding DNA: TGTGCCACCAGCAGAGATTTGGACAGGATTTCCTACGAGCAGTACTTC. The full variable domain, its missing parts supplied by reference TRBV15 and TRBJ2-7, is DAMVIQNPRYQVTQFGKPVTLSCSQTLNHNVMYWYQQKSSQAPKLLFHYYDKDFNNEADTPDNFQSRRPNTSFCFLDIRSPGLGDTAMYLCATSRDLDRISYEQYFGPGTRLTVT.

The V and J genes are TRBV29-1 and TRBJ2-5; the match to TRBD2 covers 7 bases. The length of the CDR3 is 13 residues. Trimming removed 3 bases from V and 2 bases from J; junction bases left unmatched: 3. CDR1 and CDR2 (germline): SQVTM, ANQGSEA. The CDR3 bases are TGCAGCGTTGATACTAGCGAGCAAGAGACCCAGTACTTC. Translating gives CSVDTSEQETQYF. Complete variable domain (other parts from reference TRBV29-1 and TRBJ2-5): SAVISQKPSRDICQRGTSLTIQCQVDSQVTMMFWYRQQPGQSLTLIATANQGSEATYESGFVIDKFPISRPNLTFSTLTVSNMSPEDSSIYLCSVDTSEQETQYFGPGTRLLVL.

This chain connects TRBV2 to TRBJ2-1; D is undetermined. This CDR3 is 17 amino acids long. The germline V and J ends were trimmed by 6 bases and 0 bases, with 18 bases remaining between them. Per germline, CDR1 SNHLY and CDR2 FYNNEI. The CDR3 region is CASSPNRVTSSYNEQFF. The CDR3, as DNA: TGTGCCAGCAGCCCAAACCGGGTGACCAGCTCCTACAATGAGCAGTTCTTC.

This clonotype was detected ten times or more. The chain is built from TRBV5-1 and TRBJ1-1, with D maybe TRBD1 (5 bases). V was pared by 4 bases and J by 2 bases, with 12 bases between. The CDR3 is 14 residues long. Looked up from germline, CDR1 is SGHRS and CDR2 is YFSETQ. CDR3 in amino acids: CASSPVGGNTEAFF. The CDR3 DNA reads TGCGCCAGCAGCCCTGTGGGGGGAAACACTGAAGCTTTCTTT.

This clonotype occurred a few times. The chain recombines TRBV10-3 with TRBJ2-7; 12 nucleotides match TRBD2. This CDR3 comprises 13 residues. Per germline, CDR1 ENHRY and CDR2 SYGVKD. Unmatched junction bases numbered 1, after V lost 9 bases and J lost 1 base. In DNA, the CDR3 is TGTGCCATTGGACTAGCGGGGTCCTACGAGCAGTACTTC. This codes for CAIGLAGSYEQYF.

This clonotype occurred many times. CDR3 protein: CASSTRQGELYNEQFF. For the CDR3, the DNA is TGTGCCAGCAGCACCCGACAGGGAGAATTGTACAATGAGCAGTTCTTC. The chain combines TRBV11-2 with TRBJ2-1; the match to TRBD1 covers 7 bases. Germline V lookup: CDR1 SGHAT, CDR2 FQNNGV. This CDR3 spans 16 amino acids. After removal of 5 bases from V and 4 bases from J, the junction contained 11 bases not matched to a gene.

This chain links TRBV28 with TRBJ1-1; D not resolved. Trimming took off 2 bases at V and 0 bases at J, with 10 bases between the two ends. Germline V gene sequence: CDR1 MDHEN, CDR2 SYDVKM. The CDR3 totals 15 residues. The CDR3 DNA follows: TGTGCCAGCAGTTTAGAGGGCCCCCTGAACACTGAAGCTTTCTTT. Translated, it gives CASSLEGPLNTEAFF.

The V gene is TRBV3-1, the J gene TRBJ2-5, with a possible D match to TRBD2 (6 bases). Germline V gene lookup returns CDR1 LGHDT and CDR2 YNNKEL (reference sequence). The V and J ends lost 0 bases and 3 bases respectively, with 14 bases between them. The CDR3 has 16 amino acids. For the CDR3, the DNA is TGTGCCAGCAGCCAAGACTCCGGGAGTGTAAAAGAGACCCAGTACTTC. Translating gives CASSQDSGSVKETQYF.

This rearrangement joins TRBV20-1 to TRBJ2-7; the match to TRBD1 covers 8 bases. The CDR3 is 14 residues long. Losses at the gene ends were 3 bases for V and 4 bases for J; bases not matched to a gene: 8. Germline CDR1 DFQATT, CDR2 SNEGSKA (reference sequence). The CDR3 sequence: CSASPDRAPYEQYF. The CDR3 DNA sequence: TGCAGTGCTAGCCCGGACAGGGCTCCGTACGAGCAGTACTTC.

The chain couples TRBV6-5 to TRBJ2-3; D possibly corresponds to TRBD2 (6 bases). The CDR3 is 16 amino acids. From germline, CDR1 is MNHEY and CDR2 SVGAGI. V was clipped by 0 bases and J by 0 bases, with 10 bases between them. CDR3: CASSYSGGSSTDTQYF. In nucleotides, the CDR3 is TGTGCCAGCAGTTACTCAGGAGGGTCGAGCACAGATACGCAGTATTTT.

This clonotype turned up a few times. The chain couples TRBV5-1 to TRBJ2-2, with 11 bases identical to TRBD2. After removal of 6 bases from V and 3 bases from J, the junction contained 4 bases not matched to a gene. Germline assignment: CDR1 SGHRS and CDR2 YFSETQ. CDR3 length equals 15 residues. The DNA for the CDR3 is TGCGCCAGCACCGGGACTAGCGGAGACACCGGGGAGCTGTTTTTT. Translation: CASTGTSGDTGELFF.

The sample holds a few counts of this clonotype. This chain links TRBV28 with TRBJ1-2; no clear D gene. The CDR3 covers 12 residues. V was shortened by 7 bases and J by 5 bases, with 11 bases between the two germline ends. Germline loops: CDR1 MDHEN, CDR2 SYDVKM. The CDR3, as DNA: TGTGCCAGCACCTCGAGAGCTTATGGCTACACCTTC. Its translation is CASTSRAYGYTF.

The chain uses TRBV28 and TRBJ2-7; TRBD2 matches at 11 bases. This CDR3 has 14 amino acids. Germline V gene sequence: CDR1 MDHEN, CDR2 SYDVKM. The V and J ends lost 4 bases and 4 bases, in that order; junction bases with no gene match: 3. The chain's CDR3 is CASSSGTSGYEQYF. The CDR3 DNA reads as TGTGCCAGCAGTTCCGGGACTAGCGGTTACGAGCAGTACTTC. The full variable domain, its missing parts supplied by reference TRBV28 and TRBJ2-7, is DVKVTQSSRYLVKRTGEKVFLECVQDMDHENMFWYRQDPGLGLRLIYFSYDVKMKEKGDIPEGYSVSREKKERFSLILESASTNQTSMYLCASSSGTSGYEQYFGPGTRLTVT.